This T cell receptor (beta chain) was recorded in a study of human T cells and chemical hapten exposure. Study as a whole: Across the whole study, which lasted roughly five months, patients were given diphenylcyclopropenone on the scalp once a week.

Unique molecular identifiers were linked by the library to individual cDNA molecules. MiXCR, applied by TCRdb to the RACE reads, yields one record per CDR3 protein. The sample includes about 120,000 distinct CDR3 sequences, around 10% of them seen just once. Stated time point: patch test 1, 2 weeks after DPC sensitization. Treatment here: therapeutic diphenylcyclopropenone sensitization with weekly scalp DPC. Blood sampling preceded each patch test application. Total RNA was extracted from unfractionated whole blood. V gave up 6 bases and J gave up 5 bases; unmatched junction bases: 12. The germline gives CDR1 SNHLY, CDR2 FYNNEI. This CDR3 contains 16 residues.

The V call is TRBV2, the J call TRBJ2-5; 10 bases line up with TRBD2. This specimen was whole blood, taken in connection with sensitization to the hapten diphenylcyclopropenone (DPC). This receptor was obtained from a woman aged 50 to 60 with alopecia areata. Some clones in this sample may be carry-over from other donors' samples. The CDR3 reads CASRAVPTSGVETQYF. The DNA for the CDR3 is TGTGCCAGCAGAGCCGTTCCCACTAGCGGGGTTGAGACCCAGTACTTC.